These 21 T cell receptor beta chains were sequenced from one sample in a study of OX40 agonist ivuxolimab in advanced cancers. Method: immunoSEQ multiplex PCR; TCRdb's copy keeps in-frame clones and lacks some. The sample includes tens of thousands of clones, about 88% of them seen just once. The material was CD4+ or CD8+ T cells sorted from blood, obtained in a trial of the OX40 agonist ivuxolimab. The receptors shown here come from an adult with an advanced solid tumor such as melanoma, head and neck, liver or kidney cancer.

The rearrangement uses TRBV29-1 and TRBJ2-3; D call uncertain. The CDR3 is 14 residues long. Per the germline V gene, CDR1 is SQVTM and CDR2 is ANQGSEA. V shed 4 bases and J shed 0 bases, with 11 bases lying between them. CDR3 sequence reads: CSVAVSASTDTQYF. CDR3 DNA sequence: TGCAGCGTTGCTGTGTCAGCCAGCACAGATACGCAGTATTTT.

V is TRBV28 and J is TRBJ2-6, with unresolved D. CDR1 MDHEN and CDR2 SYDVKM come from the germline V gene. CDR3 length: 18 amino acids. Trimming left V 5 bases short and J 0 bases short, with 17 bases between. DNA of the CDR3: TGTGCCAGCAGTCCTAATAGGTGGGGTTCCTCTGGGGCCAACGTCCTGACTTTC. Its protein product is CASSPNRWGSSGANVLTF.

J is TRBJ2-3 and V is TRBV11-3; D is unclear. V lost 3 bases and J lost 1, with 5 bases in between. The CDR3 covers 13 residues. Germline CDR1 reads SGHNT; CDR2 reads YENEEA. CDR3: CASSFRGTDTQYF. For the CDR3, the DNA is TGTGCCAGCAGCTTTCGGGGCACAGATACGCAGTATTTT.

This clone was seen more than once but under ten times. This chain connects TRBV28 to TRBJ1-5; possible D gene TRBD1, 5 bases. The CDR3 loop spans 14 amino acids. Germline assignment: CDR1 MDHEN and CDR2 SYDVKM. The V and J ends lost 2 bases and 6 bases respectively, with 11 bases between them. The CDR3 bases are TGTGCCAGCAGTTTAACCCCCGACAGTCAGCCCCAGCATTTT. This translates into CASSLTPDSQPQHF.

The chain is built from TRBV9 and TRBJ2-6, with 7 bases matching TRBD2. Germline V CDR1 and CDR2: SGDLS, YYNGEE. This CDR3 comprises 12 residues. V dropped 4 bases and J dropped 15; count of bases not matched to a gene: 7. The CDR3 region is CASSPPAGNLTF. CDR3 coding DNA: TGTGCCAGCAGCCCCCCAGCGGGAAACCTGACTTTC.

This chain uses TRBV2 with TRBJ2-7, with D possibly TRBD1 on 5 matching bases. CDR1 SNHLY and CDR2 FYNNEI come from the germline V gene. The CDR3 spans 12 residues. Trimming cost V 8 bases and J 3 bases, with 11 bases left between them. CDR3 sequence (DNA): TGTGCCAGCGCCAGGGTAAACTACGAGCAGTACTTC. This sequence encodes CASARVNYEQYF.

Here the CDR3 reads CASSDGTRAPRTQYF. The CDR3, as DNA: TGCGCCAGCAGCGACGGGACTCGCGCCCCCCGTACGCAGTATTTT. This chain connects TRBV5-1 to TRBJ2-3, with D possibly being TRBD2 (6 bases). The V and J ends lost 4 bases and 8 bases respectively, with 20 bases between them. The CDR3 consists of 15 residues. From germline, CDR1 is SGHRS and CDR2 YFSETQ.

The chain recombines TRBV5-6 with TRBJ1-6; 7 bases fit TRBD1. J was trimmed by 2 bases and V by 0 bases; bases with no gene match: 2. The V gene's germline CDR1 is SGHDT and CDR2 YYEEEE. The CDR3 loop spans 16 amino acids. CDR3 in amino acids: CASSLGQGTYNSPLHF. In DNA form, the CDR3 reads TGTGCCAGCAGCTTGGGACAGGGAACCTATAATTCACCCCTCCACTTT.

V is TRBV7-6 and J is TRBJ1-4; D not certain. The CDR3 totals 14 residues. Germline lookup yields CDR1 SGHVS and CDR2 FNYEAQ. V lost 3 bases and J lost 6, with 11 bases in between. This chain's CDR3 is CASSFPGPDEKLFF. CDR3 coding DNA: TGTGCCAGCAGCTTCCCCGGGCCGGATGAAAAACTGTTTTTT.

The V call is TRBV19, the J call TRBJ2-7, with a weak D call TRBD1 (6 bases). Germline V gene data show CDR1 as LNHDA and CDR2 as SQIVND (reference sequence). The V and J ends lost 3 bases and 9 bases respectively, with 12 bases between them. The CDR3 covers 12 residues. DNA for the CDR3: TGTGCCAGTAGTATCTTAGGGGGAGCGCAGTACTTC. It is translated as CASSILGGAQYF.

This rearrangement joins TRBV11-3 to TRBJ2-7; 12 nucleotides agree with TRBD2. This CDR3 is built from 15 residues. After removal of 6 bases from V and 2 bases from J, the junction contained 5 bases not matched to a gene. Germline CDR1 is SGHNT and CDR2 is YENEEA. The chain's CDR3 is CASSPTSGRAYEQYF. The CDR3 DNA reads as TGTGCCAGCAGTCCGACTAGCGGGAGAGCCTACGAGCAGTACTTC.

The gene calls are TRBV6-6 and TRBJ2-7; 9 bases align to TRBD1. Losses at the gene ends were 6 bases for V and 9 bases for J; bases not matched to a gene: 15. Germline-derived CDR1 and CDR2 are MNHNY and SVGAGI (reference sequence). The CDR3 spans 15 residues. CDR3: CASREGDRERKGQYF. For the CDR3, the DNA is TGTGCCAGCAGGGAGGGGGACAGGGAGCGAAAGGGGCAGTACTTC.

Regarding this clone: The junction differs from germline at one of its ends, possibly a read error. The genes are TRBV27 and TRBJ2-2, with D perhaps TRBD2 (5 bases). Germline V lookup: CDR1 MNHEY, CDR2 SMNVEV (reference sequence). This CDR3 contains 16 residues. The DNA for the CDR3 is TGTGCCATCCCCTTTACCCAACCTTGCGAACACCGGGGAGCTGTTTTT. It yields the protein CAIPFTQPCEHRGAVF.

The V call is TRBV30, the J call TRBJ2-3, with TRBD2 matching 15 bases. The CDR3 is made up of 16 amino acids. V was clipped by 1 base and J by 4 bases; unmatched bases: 3. CDR1 is GTSNPN, CDR2 SVGIG, per germline (reference sequence). Here the CDR3 reads CAWSEGLAGGPDTQYF. The CDR3 nucleotides read TGTGCCTGGAGTGAGGGACTAGCGGGAGGACCAGATACGCAGTATTTT. The full variable domain, with the rest looked up from reference TRBV30 and TRBJ2-3, is SQTIHQWPATLVQPVGSPLSLECTVEGTSNPNLYWYRQAAGRGLQLLFYSVGIGQISSEVPQNLSASRPQDRQFILSSKKLLLSDSGFYLCAWSEGLAGGPDTQYFGPGTRLTVL.

The V and J genes are TRBV5-6 and TRBJ1-2; TRBD1 agrees at 10 bases. This CDR3 is 15 amino acids long. Germline CDR1 SGHDT, CDR2 YYEEEE. The V segment lost 6 bases and the J segment 2 bases; nucleotides outside the gene matches: 7. CDR3 in amino acids: CASTGPGQGNYGYTF. CDR3 nucleotide sequence: TGTGCCAGCACCGGACCGGGACAGGGGAACTATGGCTACACCTTC.

The CDR3 nucleotides read TGTGCCAGTCGGACAGTTAATGAAAAACTGTTTTTT. It translates to CASRTVNEKLFF. The rearrangement joins TRBV19 to TRBJ1-4; TRBD1 is a possible D gene (6 bases). This CDR3 comprises 12 residues. The germline CDR1 and CDR2 sequences are LNHDA and SQIVND (reference sequence). Trimming left V 8 bases short and J 4 bases short, with 8 bases between.

Notes on this clone: A junction boundary mismatches the germline segment, possibly from a read error. This chain uses TRBV5-1 with TRBJ1-5, with 7 positions matching TRBD1. The CDR3 sequence is 14 residues long. Looked up from germline, CDR1 is SGHRS and CDR2 is YFSETQ. In nucleotides, the CDR3 is TGTGCCAGCAGCTTGAGGGGGCGCGGTCAGCCCCAGCATTTT. Its protein is CASSLRGRGQPQHF.

CDR3 residues: CASSLGRANEKLFF. The CDR3, as DNA: TGTGCCAGCAGCTTGGGAAGGGCTAATGAAAAACTGTTTTTT. This chain connects TRBV5-4 to TRBJ1-4; D ambiguous. Per the germline V gene, CDR1 is SGHNT and CDR2 is YYREEE (reference sequence). Trimming shortened V by 0 bases and J by 3 bases, and 6 bases separated the two germline ends. This CDR3 has 14 residues.

The J gene is TRBJ2-2, the V gene TRBV25-1; D call uncertain. The CDR3 length is 13 residues. V lost 4 bases, J lost 2 bases, and 5 bases lay in between. Germline V gene sequence: CDR1 MGHDK, CDR2 SYGVNS. This CDR3 reads CASSAANTGELFF. The DNA of the CDR3 is TGTGCCAGCAGTGCAGCCAACACCGGGGAGCTGTTTTTT. The entire variable domain, with the rest obtained from reference TRBV25-1 and TRBJ2-2, is as follows: EADIYQTPRYLVIGTGKKITLECSQTMGHDKMYWYQQDPGMELHLIHYSYGVNSTEKGDLSSESTVSRIRTEHFPLTLESARPSHTSQYLCASSAANTGELFFGEGSRLTVL.

V is TRBV6-1 and J is TRBJ2-2, with D unresolved. V was pared by 2 bases and J by 5 bases, with 9 bases between. Germline V gene data show CDR1 as MNHNS and CDR2 as SASEGT. This CDR3 has 14 residues. The CDR3 coding sequence is TGTGCCAGCAGTGAACTGGTGGGGACCGGGGAGCTGTTTTTT. It yields the protein CASSELVGTGELFF.

This chain uses TRBV28 with TRBJ2-7; D gene uncertain. Trimming removed 5 bases at V and 5 bases at J, with 10 bases between. The CDR3 runs to 12 residues. From germline, CDR1 is MDHEN and CDR2 SYDVKM. CDR3 in DNA: TGTGCCAGCAGTACCCTCCAGGACGAGCAGTACTTC. Amino acid sequence: CASSTLQDEQYF.